These 27 T cell receptor beta chains were sequenced from one sample in a study of response to subunit inactivated influenza vaccine. TCRdb reprocessed the RT-PCR reads with MiXCR, giving one entry per CDR3 protein. The data hold about 520,000 distinct CDR3 sequences, with approximately 10% observed a single time. Sequenced material: PBMCs from blood, taken 45 days after vaccination. The source of these receptors is a man aged 50-59 years who received an inactivated influenza vaccine.

This clonotype was recorded a few times. DNA of the CDR3: TGTGCCATCAGTGGGGCAGGGAATCAGCCCCAGCATTTT. As protein: CAISGAGNQPQHF. The chain employs TRBV10-3 and TRBJ1-5; possibly TRBD1 for D (5 bases). V was trimmed by 4 bases and J by 4 bases, leaving 8 bases between them. The V gene's germline CDR1 is ENHRY and CDR2 SYGVKD. The CDR3 covers 13 residues.

This sequence joins TRBV6-2 or TRBV6-3 and TRBJ2-7; 11 bases align to TRBD2. The CDR3 sequence is 18 residues long. The germline V gene encodes CDR1 MNHEY and CDR2 SVGEGT. J gave up 0 bases and V 6 bases, and 13 bases lay outside the gene matches. DNA for the CDR3: TGTGCCAGCAGAATCCTCGCCGGGACTAGCGGTAGCTCCTACGAGCAGTACTTC. Amino acid sequence: CASRILAGTSGSSYEQYF.

V gene TRBV5-6 combines with J gene TRBJ1-1; 10 bases fit TRBD1. CDR1 and CDR2 from the germline V gene are SGHDT and YYEEEE. There are 20 residues in the CDR3. The ends lost 0 bases at V and 4 bases at J; junction bases unmatched: 18. CDR3: CASSLDSFYSGQGGPTEAFF. As DNA, the CDR3 is TGTGCCAGCAGCTTGGATTCGTTCTATTCAGGACAGGGGGGTCCCACTGAAGCTTTCTTT.

This chain joins TRBV2 and TRBJ2-2, with D unresolved. Trimming took 2 bases from V and 2 from J, leaving 9 bases between them. Germline loops: CDR1 SNHLY, CDR2 FYNNEI. This CDR3 contains 15 residues. The CDR3 bases are TGTGCCAGCAGTGAACAAAAGACTAACACCGGGGAGCTGTTTTTT. It is translated as CASSEQKTNTGELFF.

A few counts support this clonotype. The J gene is TRBJ1-4, the V gene TRBV5-1; TRBD1 agrees at 10 bases. The trim removed 1 base at V and 12 bases at J, leaving 9 bases unmatched. CDR3 length: 15 amino acids. Germline V gene lookup returns CDR1 SGHRS and CDR2 YFSETQ. CDR3 region: CASSLRPGTGAELFF. DNA for the CDR3: TGCGCCAGCAGCTTGCGCCCCGGGACAGGGGCCGAACTGTTTTTT.

This sequence joins TRBV29-1 and TRBJ1-2; no clear D gene. Germline loops: CDR1 SQVTM, CDR2 ANQGSEA. Trimming took off 7 bases at V and 7 bases at J, with 13 bases between the two ends. The CDR3 has 11 amino acids. In DNA form, the CDR3 reads TGCAGCGCTTCCGCGGGCCCTGGCTACACCTTC. Amino acid sequence: CSASAGPGYTF.

This clonotype was counted only a few times. The V call is TRBV12-3 or TRBV12-4, the J call TRBJ2-1; TRBD2 matches 8 bases. The CDR3 totals 13 residues. Unmatched junction bases numbered 2, after V lost 2 bases and J lost 8 bases. Written as DNA, the CDR3 is TGTGCCAGCAGTTTACTAGCGGGCCATGAGCAGTTCTTC. This translates into CASSLLAGHEQFF.

This clonotype was recorded a few times. This chain connects TRBV20-1 to TRBJ2-7; 9 positions agree with TRBD2. The CDR3 covers 14 residues. Looked up from germline, CDR1 is DFQATT and CDR2 is SNEGSKA (reference sequence). V lost 1 base to trimming and J lost 2 bases; unmatched junction nucleotides: 3. CDR3 sequence reads: CSARVPSGAYEQYF. The CDR3 coding sequence is TGCAGTGCTAGAGTTCCTAGCGGGGCCTACGAGCAGTACTTC.

This clonotype was recorded at least ten times. V gene TRBV20-1 combines with J gene TRBJ1-1, with a possible D match to TRBD1 (5 bases). Trimming shortened V by 2 bases and J by 7 bases, and 23 bases separated the two germline ends. The CDR3 extends over 16 amino acids. Germline V gene sequence: CDR1 DFQATT, CDR2 SNEGSKA (reference sequence). This CDR3 reads CSARLSTLRATVEAFF. The CDR3 nucleotides are TGCAGTGCTAGATTGAGTACCCTCAGGGCTACCGTTGAAGCTTTCTTT.

The J gene is TRBJ1-2, the V gene TRBV6-2 or TRBV6-3; D is perhaps TRBD1 (5 bases). The CDR3 loop spans 14 amino acids. Germline values: CDR1 MNHEY, CDR2 SVGEGT. V lost 2 bases, J lost 3 bases, and 10 bases lay in between. The CDR3 DNA reads TGTGCCAGCAGTTACGTGGGCAGGGACTATGGCTACACCTTC. The encoded protein is CASSYVGRDYGYTF.

Comments on this clonotype: This could be a read error, since a much larger clone is one nucleotide away. The chain uses TRBV6-2 or TRBV6-3 and TRBJ2-1; 13 bases match TRBD2. Germline V lookup: CDR1 MNHEY, CDR2 SVGEGT. The CDR3 is 17 amino acids. In DNA, the CDR3 is TGTGCCAGGAGTTCCGGACTAGCGGGAGAAAGGGTAGATGAGCAGTTCTTC. Its translation is CARSSGLAGERVDEQFF.

This clonotype was counted only a few times. This chain links TRBV5-1 with TRBJ2-7, with a possible D match to TRBD1 (6 bases). The ends were cut back, 5 bases at V and 3 bases at J, with 12 bases in the middle. The CDR3 consists of 13 residues. Germline-derived CDR1 and CDR2 are SGHRS and YFSETQ. CDR3 bases: TGCGCCAGCAGGGTGGACAGTTACTACGAGCAGTACTTC. Its protein product is CASRVDSYYEQYF.

This clonotype was counted between two and nine times. This rearrangement joins TRBV7-2 to TRBJ2-2; D gene unclear. Germline V gene data show CDR1 as SGHTA and CDR2 as FQGNSA. The V gene lost 9 bases and the J gene lost 6 bases, with 8 bases spanning the gap. The CDR3 extends over 11 amino acids. CDR3 in amino acids: CASRSSGELFF. CDR3 nucleotides: TGTGCCAGTCGCTCGTCCGGGGAGCTGTTTTTT.

This clonotype was seen a few times. The V and J genes are TRBV5-5 and TRBJ2-3, with D possibly TRBD1 on 7 matching bases. V lost 4 bases and J lost 5, with 23 bases in between. The CDR3 consists of 17 residues. Germline CDR1 SGHKS, CDR2 YYEKEE (reference sequence). The DNA for the CDR3 is TGTGCCAGCAGCGAGGAGGGTGGAAGGGGGCAGGGAGATACGCAGTATTTT. Encoded protein: CASSEEGGRGQGDTQYF.

In this sample, this clonotype turned up a few times. The V and J genes are TRBV27 and TRBJ2-1; the D call may be TRBD1 or TRBD2 (5 bases each). The germline gives CDR1 MNHEY, CDR2 SMNVEV (reference sequence). The CDR3 is made up of 13 amino acids. V lost 10 bases to trimming and J lost 3 bases, with 13 bases between them. CDR3 DNA sequence: TGTGCCACCTACGGGGCAGACTACAATGAGCAGTTCTTC. This sequence encodes CATYGADYNEQFF.

This clonotype was detected only a few times. This chain uses TRBV25-1 with TRBJ2-1; TRBD2 agrees at 7 bases. Losses at the gene ends were 0 bases for V and 2 bases for J; bases not matched to a gene: 1. The CDR3 extends over 15 amino acids. CDR1 and CDR2 (germline): MGHDK, SYGVNS. This CDR3 reads CASSEYSGAYNEQFF. CDR3 nucleotides: TGTGCCAGCAGTGAATACAGCGGGGCCTACAATGAGCAGTTCTTC.

This clonotype was observed a handful of times. The chain is built from TRBV20-1 and TRBJ1-1, with D possibly being TRBD1 (6 bases). The CDR3 spans 14 residues. Deletions cut 0 bases from V and 4 bases from J, with 12 bases between. Germline V gives CDR1 DFQATT, CDR2 SNEGSKA (reference sequence). CDR3 protein: CSARDVPGATEAFF. The CDR3, as DNA: TGCAGTGCTAGAGACGTCCCAGGGGCCACTGAAGCTTTCTTT.

The chain has TRBV28 and TRBJ1-1; weak D call: TRBD1 (6 bases). V lost 6 bases to trimming and J lost 4 bases, with 12 bases between them. From germline, CDR1 is MDHEN and CDR2 SYDVKM. The CDR3 is 13 amino acids. The CDR3 sequence: CASSSGQITEAFF. The CDR3 nucleotides are TGTGCCAGCAGCTCCGGACAGATCACTGAAGCTTTCTTT.

This clonotype appeared many times. The rearrangement links TRBV5-1 to TRBJ2-5; TRBD1 might be the D (5 bases). CDR1 SGHRS and CDR2 YFSETQ come from the germline V gene. V dropped 0 bases and J dropped 7 bases, with 13 bases sitting between them. This CDR3 has 14 amino acids. Here the CDR3 DNA reads TGCGCCAGCAGCTTGGAAGGGGATGGGGCGACCCAGTACTTC. This encodes CASSLEGDGATQYF.

V gene TRBV20-1 combines with J gene TRBJ1-5; D not certain. Trimming cost V 3 bases and J 0 bases, with 12 bases left between them. Looked up from germline, CDR1 is DFQATT and CDR2 is SNEGSKA (reference sequence). This CDR3 has 15 amino acids. The CDR3 protein is CSARGSAYSNQPQHF. CDR3 bases: TGCAGTGCTAGGGGTTCGGCGTATAGCAATCAGCCCCAGCATTTT.

This clonotype was recorded many times. CDR3 region: CASKVGSASTDTQYF. The CDR3 nucleotides read TGCGCCAGCAAAGTCGGTAGTGCTAGCACAGATACGCAGTATTTT. The chain recombines TRBV4-3 with TRBJ2-3; D is unresolved. In germline, CDR1 is LGHNA, CDR2 YSLEER. V lost 7 bases, J lost 0 bases, and 14 bases lay in between. This CDR3 has 15 amino acids.

In its sample, this clonotype was seen many times. The chain uses TRBV5-1 and TRBJ2-4, with D possibly being TRBD1 or TRBD2 (5 bases each). Germline CDR1 is SGHRS and CDR2 is YFSETQ. The CDR3 is 14 amino acids. V was cut by 0 bases and J by 8 bases, with 12 bases left in between. The DNA of the CDR3 is TGCGCCAGCAGCTTGGCCTGGCTGGGGGACATTCAGTACTTC. Its protein product is CASSLAWLGDIQYF.

This clonotype was found a few times. This CDR3 reads CSARDVTRQGFIAKNIQYF. The CDR3 DNA reads TGCAGTGCTAGAGATGTCACTAGACAGGGCTTTATAGCCAAAAACATTCAGTACTTC. The chain couples TRBV20-1 to TRBJ2-4, with 7 bases lining up with TRBD1. The CDR3 is 19 amino acids. Germline trimming cut 0 bases from V and 0 bases from J; bases unmatched to any gene: 14. CDR1 DFQATT and CDR2 SNEGSKA come from the germline V gene (reference sequence).

J is TRBJ2-1 and V is TRBV24-1, with D possibly TRBD1 on 6 matching bases. The CDR3 is 16 residues long. The V end was cut by 0 bases, the J end by 7 bases, with 15 bases between. CDR1 KGHDR and CDR2 SFDVKD come from the germline V gene. The CDR3 reads CATSDLSGQGRNEQFF. The CDR3 bases are TGTGCCACCAGTGATTTGAGTGGTCAGGGGCGGAATGAGCAGTTCTTC.

This clonotype was detected a few times. CDR3 DNA: TGCAGCGTTCGGGTGGGGGAGACGTGGTCCTACGAGCAGTACTTC. This sequence encodes CSVRVGETWSYEQYF. The chain couples TRBV29-1 to TRBJ2-7; D possibly uses TRBD1 or TRBD2 (5 bases each). Trimming stripped 5 bases from V and 1 base from J, with 18 bases between. CDR3 length equals 15 residues. The germline V gene encodes CDR1 SQVTM and CDR2 ANQGSEA.

This clonotype was seen more than once but under ten times. This chain connects TRBV13 to TRBJ2-3; 7 bases line up with TRBD2. This CDR3 has 16 amino acids. V was pared by 1 base and J by 4 bases, with 8 bases of the junction left unmatched. Germline V gene sequence: CDR1 PRHDT, CDR2 FYEKMQ (reference sequence). The CDR3 nucleotides read TGTGCCAGCAGCTTAGAGATGATGCTAGCGGCAGATACGCAGTATTTT. Its translation is CASSLEMMLAADTQYF.

The J gene is TRBJ1-4, the V gene TRBV29-1, with D possibly being TRBD1 (5 bases). CDR1 is SQVTM, CDR2 ANQGSEA, per germline. This CDR3 has 12 residues. V was cut by 7 bases and J by 4 bases, with 10 bases left in between. The CDR3, as DNA: TGCAGCGCCAGTAGGGGTAATGAAAAACTGTTTTTT. This translates into CSASRGNEKLFF.